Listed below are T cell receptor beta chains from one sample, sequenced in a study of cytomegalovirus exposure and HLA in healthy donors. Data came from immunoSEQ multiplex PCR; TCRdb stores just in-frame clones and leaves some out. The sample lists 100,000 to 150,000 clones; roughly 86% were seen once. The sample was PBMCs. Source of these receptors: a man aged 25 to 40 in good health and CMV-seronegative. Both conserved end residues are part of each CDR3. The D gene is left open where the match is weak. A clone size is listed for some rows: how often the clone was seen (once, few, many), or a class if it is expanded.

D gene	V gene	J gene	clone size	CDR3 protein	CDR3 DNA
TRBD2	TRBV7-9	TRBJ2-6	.	CATPAGFSGANVLTF	TGTGCCACTCCAGCGGGATTCTCTGGGGCCAACGTCCTGACTTTC
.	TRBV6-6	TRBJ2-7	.	CASRWGDSSYEQYF	TGTGCCAGCAGGTGGGGGGACTCCTCCTACGAGCAGTACTTC
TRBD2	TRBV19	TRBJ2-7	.	CATGPGLDNEQYF	TGTGCCACGGGACCGGGACTAGATAACGAGCAGTACTTC
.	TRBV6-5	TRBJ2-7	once	CASSEQGNGLEQYF	TGTGCCAGCAGTGAACAGGGTAATGGGCTCGAGCAGTACTTC
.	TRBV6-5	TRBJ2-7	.	CASSRETGEQYF	TGTGCCAGCAGCCGAGAGACGGGCGAGCAGTACTTC
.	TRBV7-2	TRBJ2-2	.	CASSLWAGRTGELFF	TGTGCCAGCAGCTTATGGGCGGGAAGGACCGGGGAGCTGTTTTTT
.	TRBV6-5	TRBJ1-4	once	CASSSTYATNEKLFF	TGTGCCAGCAGCTCCACCTATGCAACTAATGAAAAACTGTTTTTT
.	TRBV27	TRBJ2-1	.	CASSLGGTSYNEQFF	TGTGCCAGCAGTTTAGGCGGGACGTCCTACAATGAGCAGTTCTTC
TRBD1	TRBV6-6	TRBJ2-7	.	CASSSDRRRYEQYF	TGTGCCAGCAGCTCGGACAGGCGAAGGTACGAGCAGTACTTC
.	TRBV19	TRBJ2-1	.	CASSILVQGLGAQENEQFF	TGTGCCAGTAGTATCTTAGTCCAGGGGCTAGGTGCGCAGGAGAATGAGCAGTTCTTC
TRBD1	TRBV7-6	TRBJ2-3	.	CASSLRTGVDTQYF	TGTGCCAGCAGCCTCAGGACAGGGGTCGATACGCAGTATTTT
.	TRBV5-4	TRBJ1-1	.	CASSGRGRDVSEAFF	TGTGCCAGCAGCGGGCGGGGCAGGGACGTCTCTGAAGCTTTCTTT
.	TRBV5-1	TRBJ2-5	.	CASSFHSSRETQYF	TGCGCCAGCAGCTTCCATTCCTCCCGGGAGACCCAGTACTTC
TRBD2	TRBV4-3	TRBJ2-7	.	CASSQGRTGGNEQYF	TGCGCCAGCAGCCAAGGGAGGACGGGAGGTAACGAGCAGTACTTC
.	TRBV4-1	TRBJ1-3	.	CASSDDPTVHLPSGNTIYF	TGCGCCAGCAGCGACGATCCGACAGTACACTTACCCTCTGGAAACACCATATATTTT
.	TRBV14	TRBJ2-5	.	CASSQVSRGETQYF	TGTGCCAGCAGCCAAGTGTCCAGGGGAGAGACCCAGTACTTC
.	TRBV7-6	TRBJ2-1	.	CASSQGDGEQFF	TGTGCCAGCAGCCAGGGTGATGGTGAGCAGTTCTTC
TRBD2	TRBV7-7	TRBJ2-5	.	CASSRGSGKGETQYF	TGTGCCAGCAGCAGGGGTAGCGGGAAGGGAGAGACCCAGTACTTC
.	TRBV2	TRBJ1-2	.	CASSTKPTGNYGYTF	TGTGCCAGCAGTACTAAGCCTACAGGGAACTATGGCTACACCTTC
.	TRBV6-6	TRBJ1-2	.	CASRGPQGTGYTF	TGTGCCAGCAGGGGGCCCCAGGGAACTGGCTACACCTTC
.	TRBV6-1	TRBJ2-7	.	CASNPPPAREQYF	TGTGCCAGCAACCCACCTCCGGCGCGGGAGCAGTACTTC
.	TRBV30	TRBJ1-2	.	CAWTANYGYTF	TGTGCCTGGACCGCTAACTATGGCTACACCTTC